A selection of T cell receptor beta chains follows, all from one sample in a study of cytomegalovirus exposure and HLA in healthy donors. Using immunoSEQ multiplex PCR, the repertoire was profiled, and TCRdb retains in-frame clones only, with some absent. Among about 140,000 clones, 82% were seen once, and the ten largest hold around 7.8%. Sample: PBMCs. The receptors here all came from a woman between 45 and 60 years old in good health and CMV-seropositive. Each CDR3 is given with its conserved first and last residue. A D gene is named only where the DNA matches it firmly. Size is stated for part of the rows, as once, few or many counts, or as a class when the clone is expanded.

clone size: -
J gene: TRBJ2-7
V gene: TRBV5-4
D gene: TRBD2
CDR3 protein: CASSDGTRGHEQYF
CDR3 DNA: TGTGCCAGCAGCGACGGGACTAGAGGCCACGAGCAGTACTTC

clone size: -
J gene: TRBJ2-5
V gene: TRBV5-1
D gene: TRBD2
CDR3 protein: CASSLGLAGETQYF
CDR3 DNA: TGCGCCAGCAGCTTAGGACTAGCGGGAGAGACCCAGTACTTC

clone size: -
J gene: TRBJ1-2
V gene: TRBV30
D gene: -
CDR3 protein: CAWTGFLYGYTF
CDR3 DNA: TGTGCCTGGACAGGGTTCCTCTATGGCTACACCTTC

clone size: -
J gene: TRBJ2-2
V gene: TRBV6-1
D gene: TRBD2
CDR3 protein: CASSEGLAANTGELFF
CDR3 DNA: TGTGCCAGCAGTGAGGGACTAGCGGCGAACACCGGGGAGCTGTTTTTT

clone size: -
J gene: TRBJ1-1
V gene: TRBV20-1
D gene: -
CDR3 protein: CSATAEVEAFF
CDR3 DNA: TGCAGTGCTACTGCTGAGGTTGAAGCTTTCTTT

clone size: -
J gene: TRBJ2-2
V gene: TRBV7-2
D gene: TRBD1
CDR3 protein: CASSPSPRDRRTNTGELFF
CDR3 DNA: TGTGCCAGCAGCCCAAGCCCCAGGGACAGAAGGACGAACACCGGGGAGCTGTTTTTT

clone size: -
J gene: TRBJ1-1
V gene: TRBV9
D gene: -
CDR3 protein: CASSRSWGETAEAFF
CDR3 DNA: TGTGCCAGCAGCCGTAGCTGGGGAGAAACTGCTGAAGCTTTCTTT

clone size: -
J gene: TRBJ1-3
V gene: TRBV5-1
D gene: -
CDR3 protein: CASSYGAGKWSESGNTIYF
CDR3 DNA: TGCGCCAGCAGCTATGGAGCAGGGAAGTGGAGCGAGTCTGGAAACACCATATATTTT

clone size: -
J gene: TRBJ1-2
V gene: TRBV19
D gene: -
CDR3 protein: CASSIHLGGYTF
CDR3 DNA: TGTGCCAGTAGTATCCACCTTGGCGGCTACACCTTC

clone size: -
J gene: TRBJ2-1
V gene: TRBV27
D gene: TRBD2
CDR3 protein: CASSPVTSGRIVEQFF
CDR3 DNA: TGTGCCAGCAGTCCCGTGACTAGCGGGAGGATAGTTGAGCAGTTCTTC

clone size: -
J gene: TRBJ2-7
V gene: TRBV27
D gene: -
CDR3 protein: CASSPWRVARTESSYEQYF
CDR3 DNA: TGTGCCAGCAGTCCTTGGCGGGTGGCCCGGACAGAGAGCTCCTACGAGCAGTACTTC

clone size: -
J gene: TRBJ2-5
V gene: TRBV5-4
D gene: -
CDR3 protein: CASSLAGGETQYF
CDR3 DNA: TGTGCCAGCAGCTTGGCCGGCGGGGAGACCCAGTACTTC

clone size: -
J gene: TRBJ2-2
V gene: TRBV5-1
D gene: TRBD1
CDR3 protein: CASSYSPPGGSPPGELFF
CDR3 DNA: TGCGCCAGCAGTTACTCTCCGCCAGGGGGTAGCCCCCCGGGGGAGCTGTTTTTT

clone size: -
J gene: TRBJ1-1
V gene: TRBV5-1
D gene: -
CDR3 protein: CASSLAWGMSTEAFF
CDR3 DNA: TGCGCCAGCAGCTTGGCCTGGGGCATGAGCACTGAAGCTTTCTTT

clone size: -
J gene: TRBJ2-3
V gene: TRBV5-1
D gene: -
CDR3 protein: CASGKEPPTDTQYF
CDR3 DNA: TGCGCCAGCGGAAAGGAGCCCCCCACAGATACGCAGTATTTT

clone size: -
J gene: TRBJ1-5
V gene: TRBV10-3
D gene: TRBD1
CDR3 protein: CAISESRNMGQINQPQHF
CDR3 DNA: TGTGCCATCAGTGAGTCGAGAAATATGGGACAGATCAATCAGCCCCAGCATTTT

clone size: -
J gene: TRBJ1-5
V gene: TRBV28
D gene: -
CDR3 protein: CASSLGSQPQHF
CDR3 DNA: TGTGCCAGCAGTCTCGGTTCCCAGCCCCAGCATTTT

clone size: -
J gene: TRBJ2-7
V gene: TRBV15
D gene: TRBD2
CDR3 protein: CATSREPGLAYEQYF
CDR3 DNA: TGTGCCACCAGCAGAGAGCCGGGACTAGCTTACGAGCAGTACTTC

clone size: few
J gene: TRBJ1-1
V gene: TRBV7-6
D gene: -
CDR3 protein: CASSAAWDTEAFF
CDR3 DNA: TGTGCCAGCAGCGCGGCCTGGGACACTGAAGCTTTCTTT

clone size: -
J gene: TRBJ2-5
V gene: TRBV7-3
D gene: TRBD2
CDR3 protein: CASSSPRGTSGTQETQYF
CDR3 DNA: TGTGCCAGCAGCTCGCCGCGCGGGACTAGCGGGACGCAAGAGACCCAGTACTTC

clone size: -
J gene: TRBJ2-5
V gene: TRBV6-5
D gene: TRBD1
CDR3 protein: CACQQGAGTQYF
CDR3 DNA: TGTGCCTGCCAACAGGGGGCTGGGACCCAGTACTTC

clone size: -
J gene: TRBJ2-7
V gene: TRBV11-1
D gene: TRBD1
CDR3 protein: CASSPRDRVPYEQYF
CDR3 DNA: TGTGCCAGCAGCCCCCGGGACAGGGTCCCCTACGAGCAGTACTTC

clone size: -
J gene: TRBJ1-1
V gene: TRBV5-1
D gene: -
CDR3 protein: CASSLAWNTEAFF
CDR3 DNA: TGCGCCAGCAGCTTGGCCTGGAACACTGAAGCTTTCTTT

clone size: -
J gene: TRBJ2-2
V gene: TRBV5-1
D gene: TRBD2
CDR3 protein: CASSFSGTDTGELFF
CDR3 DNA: TGCGCCAGCAGCTTTAGCGGGACCGACACCGGGGAGCTGTTTTTT

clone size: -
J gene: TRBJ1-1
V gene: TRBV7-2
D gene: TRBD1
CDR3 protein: CASSQNRGTEAFF
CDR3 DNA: TGTGCCAGCAGCCAGAACAGGGGCACTGAAGCTTTCTTT

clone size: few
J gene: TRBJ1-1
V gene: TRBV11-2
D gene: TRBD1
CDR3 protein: CASSLAGQVAEAFF
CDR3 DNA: TGTGCCAGCAGCTTAGCGGGACAGGTCGCTGAAGCTTTCTTT

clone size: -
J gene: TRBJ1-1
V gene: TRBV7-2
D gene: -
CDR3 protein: CASRQNPVNTEAFF
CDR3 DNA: TGTGCCAGCAGACAAAACCCAGTTAACACTGAAGCTTTCTTT

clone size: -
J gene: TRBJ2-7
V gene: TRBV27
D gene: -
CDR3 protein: CASSLLQGDYEQYF
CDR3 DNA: TGTGCCAGCAGTTTATTACAGGGCGACTACGAGCAGTACTTC

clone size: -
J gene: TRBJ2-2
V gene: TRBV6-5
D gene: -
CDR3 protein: CASSYSMGANTGELFF
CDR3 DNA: TGTGCCAGCAGTTACTCTATGGGAGCGAACACCGGGGAGCTGTTTTTT

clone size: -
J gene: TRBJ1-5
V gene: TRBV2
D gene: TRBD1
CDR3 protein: CASTDREGQPQHF
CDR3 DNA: TGTGCCAGCACGGACAGGGAAGGTCAGCCCCAGCATTTT

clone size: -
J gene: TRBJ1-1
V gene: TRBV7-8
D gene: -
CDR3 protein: CASSPVGRGFRTEAFF
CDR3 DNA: TGTGCCAGCAGCCCAGTCGGTCGGGGTTTTCGCACTGAAGCTTTCTTT

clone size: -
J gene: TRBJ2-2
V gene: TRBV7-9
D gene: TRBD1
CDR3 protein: CASSPRGQGLSGELFF
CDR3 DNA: TGTGCCAGCAGCCCGAGGGGGCAGGGGCTTTCCGGGGAGCTGTTTTTT

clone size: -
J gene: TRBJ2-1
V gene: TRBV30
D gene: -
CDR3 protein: CAWSDQRDNEQFF
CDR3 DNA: TGTGCCTGGAGTGACCAGCGGGACAATGAGCAGTTCTTC

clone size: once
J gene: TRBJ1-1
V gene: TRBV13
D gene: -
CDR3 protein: CASSSTWGGAPTEAFF
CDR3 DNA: TGTGCCAGCAGCTCGACCTGGGGGGGGGCGCCCACTGAAGCTTTCTTT

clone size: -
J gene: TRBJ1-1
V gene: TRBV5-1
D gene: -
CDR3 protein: CASSSIMNTEAFF
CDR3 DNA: TGCGCCAGCAGCTCCATCATGAACACTGAAGCTTTCTTT

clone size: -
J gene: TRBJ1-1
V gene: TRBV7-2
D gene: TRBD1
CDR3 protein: CASSTQGIGTEAFF
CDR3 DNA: TGTGCCAGCAGCACACAGGGGATAGGCACTGAAGCTTTCTTT

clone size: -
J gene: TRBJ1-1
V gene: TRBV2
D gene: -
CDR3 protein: CASSGQGWTEAFF
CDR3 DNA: TGTGCCAGCAGTGGGCAGGGTTGGACTGAAGCTTTCTTT

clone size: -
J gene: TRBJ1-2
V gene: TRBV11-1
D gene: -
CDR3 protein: CASSPSREDGYTF
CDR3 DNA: TGTGCCAGCAGCCCTTCCAGGGAGGATGGCTACACCTTC

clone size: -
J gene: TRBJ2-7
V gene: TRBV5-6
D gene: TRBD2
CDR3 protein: CASSLTSGGYEQYF
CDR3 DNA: TGTGCCAGCAGCTTGACTAGCGGGGGGTACGAGCAGTACTTC

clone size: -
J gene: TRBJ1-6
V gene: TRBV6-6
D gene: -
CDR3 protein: CASSWGGSYNSPLHF
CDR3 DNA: TGTGCCAGCAGTTGGGGGGGCTCCTATAATTCACCCCTCCACTTT

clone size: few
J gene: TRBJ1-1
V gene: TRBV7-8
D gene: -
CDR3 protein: CASSLDVGEVPEAFF
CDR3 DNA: TGTGCCAGCAGCTTAGACGTTGGTGAGGTTCCTGAAGCTTTCTTT

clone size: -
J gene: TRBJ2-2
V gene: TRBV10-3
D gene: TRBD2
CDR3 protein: CAISLGLAGDTGELFF
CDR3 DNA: TGTGCCATCAGCCTGGGACTAGCGGGGGACACCGGGGAGCTGTTTTTT

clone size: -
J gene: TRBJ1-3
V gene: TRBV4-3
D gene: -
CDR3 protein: CASSPGGGLLTGNTIYF
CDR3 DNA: TGCGCCAGCAGCCCAGGCGGGGGGTTACTGACTGGAAACACCATATATTTT

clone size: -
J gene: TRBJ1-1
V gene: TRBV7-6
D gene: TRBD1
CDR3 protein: CASSSTGGWGTEAFF
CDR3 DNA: TGTGCCAGCAGCTCAACAGGGGGCTGGGGCACTGAAGCTTTCTTT

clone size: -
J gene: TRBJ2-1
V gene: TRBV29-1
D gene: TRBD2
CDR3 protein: CSVGLAGDEQFF
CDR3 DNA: TGCAGCGTTGGACTAGCGGGGGATGAGCAGTTCTTC

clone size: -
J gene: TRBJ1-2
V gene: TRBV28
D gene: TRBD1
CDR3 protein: CASSPHGTGFGYTF
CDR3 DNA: TGTGCCAGCAGTCCCCACGGGACAGGGTTTGGCTACACCTTC

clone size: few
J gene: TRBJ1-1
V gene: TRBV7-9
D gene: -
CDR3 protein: CASSSRTALNTEAFF
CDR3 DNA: TGTGCCAGCAGCTCCAGGACTGCTCTGAACACTGAAGCTTTCTTT

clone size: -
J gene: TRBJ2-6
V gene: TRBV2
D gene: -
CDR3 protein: CASTGTSPNVLTF
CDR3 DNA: TGTGCCAGCACCGGGACTTCGCCCAACGTCCTGACTTTC

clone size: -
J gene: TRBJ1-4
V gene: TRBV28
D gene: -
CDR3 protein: CARLHRAPNEKLFF
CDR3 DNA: TGTGCTCGCCTTCACAGGGCACCTAATGAAAAACTGTTTTTT

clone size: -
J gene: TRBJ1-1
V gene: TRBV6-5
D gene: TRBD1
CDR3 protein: CASSYRNRGPEAFF
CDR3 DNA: TGTGCCAGCAGTTACAGGAACAGGGGACCTGAAGCTTTCTTT

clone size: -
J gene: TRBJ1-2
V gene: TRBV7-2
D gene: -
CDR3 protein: CASSLIQGLGGYTF
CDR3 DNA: TGTGCCAGCAGCTTAATCCAGGGTTTAGGGGGCTACACCTTC